A single TCR beta chain is shown here with its context. Its antigen is not known. The sample originates from a study of graft-versus-host responses after intestinal transplantation. Study-level background: After anti-thymocyte globulin induction, recipients took tacrolimus and steroids for three to four years.

The CDR3 runs to 15 residues. Germline loops: CDR1 SGHDT, CDR2 YYEEEE. With 0 bases removed from V and 0 bases from J, the gap between germline ends came to 10 bases. Study-wide points: Within allografts, high graft-versus-host to host-versus-graft clonal ratios were seen among patients with graft-donor T cell macrochimerism.

Sequencing used immunoSEQ multiplex PCR; TCRdb keeps in-frame clones, though not all of them. The profile shows some 23,000 clones, around 94% of them singletons. The chain carries TRBV5-6 and TRBJ2-7; perhaps D is TRBD1 or TRBD2 (5 bases each). The source is a human patient who received an intestinal transplant, so some T cells may come from the graft donor. The material was PBMCs, obtained 156 days after intestinal transplant. CDR3 region: CASSLGGGGSYEQYF. The CDR3 nucleotides are TGTGCCAGCAGCTTGGGTGGTGGGGGCTCCTACGAGCAGTACTTC. The variable domain in full, with the rest retrieved from reference TRBV5-6 and TRBJ2-7, is DAGVTQSPTHLIKTRGQQVTLRCSPKSGHDTVSWYQQALGQGPQFIFQYYEEEERQRGNFPDRFSGHQFPNYSSELNVNALLLGDSALYLCASSLGGGGSYEQYFGPGTRLTVT.